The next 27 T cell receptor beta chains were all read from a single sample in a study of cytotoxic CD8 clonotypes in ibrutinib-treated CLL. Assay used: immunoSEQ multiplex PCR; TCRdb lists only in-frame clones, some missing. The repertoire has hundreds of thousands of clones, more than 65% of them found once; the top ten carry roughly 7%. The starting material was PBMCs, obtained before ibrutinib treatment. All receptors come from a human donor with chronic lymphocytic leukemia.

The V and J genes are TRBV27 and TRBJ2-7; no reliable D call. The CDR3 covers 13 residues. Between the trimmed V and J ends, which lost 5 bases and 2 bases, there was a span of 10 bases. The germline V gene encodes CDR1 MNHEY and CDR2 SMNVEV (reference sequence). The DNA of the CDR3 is TGTGCCAGCAGTATTAGTCTCCCCTACGAGCAGTACTTC. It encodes CASSISLPYEQYF.

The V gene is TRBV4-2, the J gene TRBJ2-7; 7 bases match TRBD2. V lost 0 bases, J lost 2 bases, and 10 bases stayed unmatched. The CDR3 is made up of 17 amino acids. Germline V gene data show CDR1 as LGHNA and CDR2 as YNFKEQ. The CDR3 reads CASSQDGAGAGAYEQYF. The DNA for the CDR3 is TGTGCCAGCAGCCAAGATGGCGCCGGGGCGGGGGCCTACGAGCAGTACTTC.

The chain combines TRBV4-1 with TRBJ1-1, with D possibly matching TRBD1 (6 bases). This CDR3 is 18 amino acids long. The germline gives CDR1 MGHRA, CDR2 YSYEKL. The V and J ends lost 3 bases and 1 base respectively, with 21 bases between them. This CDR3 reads CASSQAPAGGPRNTEAFF. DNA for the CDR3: TGCGCCAGCAGCCAGGCCCCGGCCGGGGGGCCGCGGAACACTGAAGCTTTCTTT.

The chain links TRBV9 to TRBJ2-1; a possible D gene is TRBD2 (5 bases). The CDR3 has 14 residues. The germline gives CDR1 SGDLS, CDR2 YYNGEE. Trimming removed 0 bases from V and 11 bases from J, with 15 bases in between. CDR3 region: CASSVVGLPTKQFF. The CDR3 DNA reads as TGTGCCAGCAGCGTAGTTGGGTTGCCGACTAAGCAGTTCTTC.

CDR3 nucleotide sequence: TGTGCCAGCAGGACCACACGGACTAGCGGGAGTACAGATACGCAGTATTTT. Amino acid sequence: CASRTTRTSGSTDTQYF. The chain couples TRBV6-8 to TRBJ2-3, with TRBD2 matching 13 bases. Looked up from germline, CDR1 is MNHGY and CDR2 is SAAAGT. With V trimmed by 6 bases and J by 3 bases, 9 bases remained unmatched. This CDR3 comprises 17 residues.

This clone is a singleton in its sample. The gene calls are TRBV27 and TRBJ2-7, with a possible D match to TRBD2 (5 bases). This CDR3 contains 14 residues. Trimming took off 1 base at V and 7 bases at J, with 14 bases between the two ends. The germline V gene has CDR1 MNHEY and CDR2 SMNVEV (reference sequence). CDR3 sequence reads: CASSLWASMGEQYF. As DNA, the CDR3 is TGTGCCAGCAGTTTATGGGCTAGCATGGGAGAGCAGTACTTC.

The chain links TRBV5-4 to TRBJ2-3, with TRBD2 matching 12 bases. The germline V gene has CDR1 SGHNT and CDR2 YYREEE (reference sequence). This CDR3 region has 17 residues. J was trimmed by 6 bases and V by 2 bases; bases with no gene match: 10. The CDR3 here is CASSFRLAGANKDTQYF. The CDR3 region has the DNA TGTGCCAGCAGCTTTCGACTAGCGGGAGCTAATAAGGATACGCAGTATTTT. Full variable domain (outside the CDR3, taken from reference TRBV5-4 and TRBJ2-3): ETGVTQSPTHLIKTRGQQVTLRCSSQSGHNTVSWYQQALGQGPQFIFQYYREEENGRGNFPPRFSGLQFPNYSSELNVNALELDDSALYLCASSFRLAGANKDTQYFGPGTRLTVL.

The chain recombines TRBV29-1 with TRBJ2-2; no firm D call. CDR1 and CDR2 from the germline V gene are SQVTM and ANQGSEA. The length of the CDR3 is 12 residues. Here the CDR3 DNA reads TGCAGTCAACTTTCTTTCACCGGGGAGCTGTTTTTT. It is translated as CSQLSFTGELFF.

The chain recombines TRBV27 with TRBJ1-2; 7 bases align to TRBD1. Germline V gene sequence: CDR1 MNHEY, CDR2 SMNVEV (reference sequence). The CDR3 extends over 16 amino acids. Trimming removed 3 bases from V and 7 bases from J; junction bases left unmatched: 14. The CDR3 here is CASSLRGGQVASGYTF. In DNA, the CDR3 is TGTGCCAGCAGTTTGCGTGGTGGACAGGTGGCCTCTGGCTACACCTTC.

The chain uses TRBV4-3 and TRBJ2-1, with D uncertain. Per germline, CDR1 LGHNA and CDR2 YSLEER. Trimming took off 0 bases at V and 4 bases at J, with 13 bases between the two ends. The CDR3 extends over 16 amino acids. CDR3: CASSQELNLRYNEQFF. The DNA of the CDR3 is TGCGCCAGCAGCCAAGAGTTAAACCTAAGATACAATGAGCAGTTCTTC.

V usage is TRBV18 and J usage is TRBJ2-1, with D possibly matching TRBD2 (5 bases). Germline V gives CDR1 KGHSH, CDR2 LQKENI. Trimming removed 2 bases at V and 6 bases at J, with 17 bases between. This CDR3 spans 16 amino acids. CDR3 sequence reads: CASSPGNTSQFNEQFF. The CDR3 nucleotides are TGTGCCAGCTCACCAGGGAATACTAGTCAATTCAATGAGCAGTTCTTC.

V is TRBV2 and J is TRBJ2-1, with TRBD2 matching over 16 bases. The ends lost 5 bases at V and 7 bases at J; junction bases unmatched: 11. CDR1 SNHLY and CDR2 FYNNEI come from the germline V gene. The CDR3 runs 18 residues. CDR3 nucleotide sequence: TGTGCCAGCAGTTATCGCGGGACTAGCGGGAGGGCCGTTAATGAGCAGTTCTTC. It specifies CASSYRGTSGRAVNEQFF.

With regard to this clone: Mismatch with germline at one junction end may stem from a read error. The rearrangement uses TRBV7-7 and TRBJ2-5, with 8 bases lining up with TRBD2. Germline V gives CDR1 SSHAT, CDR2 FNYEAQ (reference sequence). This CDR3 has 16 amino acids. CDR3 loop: CASSLGSGGYQETQYF. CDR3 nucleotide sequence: TGTGCTAGCAGCTTAGGTTCGGGAGGGTACCAAGAGACCCAGTACTTC.

The CDR3 reads CATSRGGQGAYEQYF. The CDR3 nucleotides read TGTGCCACCAGCAGAGGGGGACAGGGGGCGTACGAGCAGTACTTC. The V and J genes are TRBV15 and TRBJ2-7; 12 bases line up with TRBD1. This CDR3 is built from 15 residues. Germline V lookup: CDR1 LNHNV, CDR2 YYDKDF (reference sequence). V was clipped by 1 base and J by 4 bases; unmatched bases: 2. The full variable domain, completed using reference TRBV15 and TRBJ2-7, is DAMVIQNPRYQVTQFGKPVTLSCSQTLNHNVMYWYQQKSSQAPKLLFHYYDKDFNNEADTPDNFQSRRPNTSFCFLDIRSPGLGDTAMYLCATSRGGQGAYEQYFGPGTRLTVT.

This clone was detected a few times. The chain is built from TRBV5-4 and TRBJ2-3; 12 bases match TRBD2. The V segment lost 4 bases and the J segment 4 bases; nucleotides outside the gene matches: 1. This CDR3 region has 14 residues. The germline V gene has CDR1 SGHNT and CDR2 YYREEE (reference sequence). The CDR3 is CASSRTSGADTQYF. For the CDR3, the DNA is TGTGCCAGCAGCCGGACTAGCGGGGCAGATACGCAGTATTTT.

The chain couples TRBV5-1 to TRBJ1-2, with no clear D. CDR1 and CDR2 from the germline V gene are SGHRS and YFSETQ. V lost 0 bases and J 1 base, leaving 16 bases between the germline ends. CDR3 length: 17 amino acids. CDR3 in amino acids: CASSLAANRRFNYGYTF. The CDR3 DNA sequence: TGCGCCAGCAGCTTGGCCGCGAACCGAAGATTTAACTATGGCTACACCTTC.

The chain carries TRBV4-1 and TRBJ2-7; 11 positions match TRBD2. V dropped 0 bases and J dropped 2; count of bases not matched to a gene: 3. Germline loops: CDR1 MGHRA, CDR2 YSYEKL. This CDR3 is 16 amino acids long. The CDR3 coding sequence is TGCGCCAGCAGCCAAGAGGGACTAGCGGAGCCCTACGAGCAGTACTTC. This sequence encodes CASSQEGLAEPYEQYF.

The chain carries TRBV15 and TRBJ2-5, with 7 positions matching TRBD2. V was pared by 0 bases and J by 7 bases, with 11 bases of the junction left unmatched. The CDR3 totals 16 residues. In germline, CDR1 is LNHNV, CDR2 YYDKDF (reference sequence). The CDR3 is CATSRDAGVLPGTQYF. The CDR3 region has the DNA TGTGCCACCAGCAGAGATGCGGGGGTCCTTCCCGGGACCCAGTACTTC.

The CDR3 DNA reads as TGTGCCAGTAGTATATGGGGGCGGTACTACGAGCAGTACTTC. Translating gives CASSIWGRYYEQYF. The V call is TRBV19, the J call TRBJ2-7, with a possible D match to TRBD1 (6 bases). Trimming removed 2 bases from V and 3 bases from J, with 11 bases in between. The CDR3 contains 14 residues. CDR1 and CDR2 from the germline V gene are LNHDA and SQIVND (reference sequence).

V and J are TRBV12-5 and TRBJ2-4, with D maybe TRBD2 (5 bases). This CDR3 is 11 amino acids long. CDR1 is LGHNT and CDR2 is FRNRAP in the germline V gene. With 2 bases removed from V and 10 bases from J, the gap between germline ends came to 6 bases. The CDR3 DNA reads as TGTGCTAGTGGTTTGTCGGGGATTCAGTACTTC. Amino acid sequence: CASGLSGIQYF.

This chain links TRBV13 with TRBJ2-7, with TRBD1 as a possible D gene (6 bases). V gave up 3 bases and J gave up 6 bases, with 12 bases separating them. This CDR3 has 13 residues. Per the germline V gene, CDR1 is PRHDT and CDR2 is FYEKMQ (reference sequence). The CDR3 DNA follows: TGTGCCAGCAGCTTCGGTAACAGGGTCGAGCAGTACTTC. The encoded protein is CASSFGNRVEQYF.

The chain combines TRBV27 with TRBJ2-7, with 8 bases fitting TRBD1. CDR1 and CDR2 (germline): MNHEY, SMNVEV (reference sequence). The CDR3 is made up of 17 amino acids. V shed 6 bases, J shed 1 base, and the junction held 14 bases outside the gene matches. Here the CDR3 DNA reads TGTGCCAGCAGGCTAATTACAGGGGGTTCTGGGTCCTACGAGCAGTACTTC. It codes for CASRLITGGSGSYEQYF.

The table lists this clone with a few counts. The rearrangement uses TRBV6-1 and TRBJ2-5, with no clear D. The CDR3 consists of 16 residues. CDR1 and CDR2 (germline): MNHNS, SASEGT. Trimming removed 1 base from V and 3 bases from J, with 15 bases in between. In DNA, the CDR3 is TGTGCCAGCAGTGAAGGTCCGAGGCAGACGAAAGAGACCCAGTACTTC. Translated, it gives CASSEGPRQTKETQYF.

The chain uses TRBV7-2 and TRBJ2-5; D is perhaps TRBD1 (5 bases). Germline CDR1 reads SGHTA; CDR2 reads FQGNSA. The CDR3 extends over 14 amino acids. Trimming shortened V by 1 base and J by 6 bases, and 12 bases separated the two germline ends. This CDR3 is CASSLGAGWKTQYF. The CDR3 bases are TGTGCCAGCAGCTTAGGGGCAGGGTGGAAGACCCAGTACTTC.

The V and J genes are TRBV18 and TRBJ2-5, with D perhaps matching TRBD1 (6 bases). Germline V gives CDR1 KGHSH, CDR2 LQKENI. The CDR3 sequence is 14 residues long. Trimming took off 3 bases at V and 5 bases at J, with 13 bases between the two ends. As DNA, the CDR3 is TGTGCCAGCTCACCGTGGCAGGGGAAGGAGACCCAGTACTTC. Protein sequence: CASSPWQGKETQYF. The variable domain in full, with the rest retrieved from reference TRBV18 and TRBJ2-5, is NAGVMQNPRHLVRRRGQEARLRCSPMKGHSHVYWYRQLPEEGLKFMVYLQKENIIDESGMPKERFSAEFPKEGPSILRIQQVVRGDSAAYFCASSPWQGKETQYFGPGTRLLVL.

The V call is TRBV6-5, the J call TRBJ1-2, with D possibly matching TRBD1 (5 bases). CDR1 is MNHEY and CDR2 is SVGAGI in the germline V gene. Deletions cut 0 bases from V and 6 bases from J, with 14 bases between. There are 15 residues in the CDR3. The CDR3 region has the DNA TGTGCCAGCAGTTACTCGGGGCAGGGATACGATGGCTACACCTTC. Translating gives CASSYSGQGYDGYTF.

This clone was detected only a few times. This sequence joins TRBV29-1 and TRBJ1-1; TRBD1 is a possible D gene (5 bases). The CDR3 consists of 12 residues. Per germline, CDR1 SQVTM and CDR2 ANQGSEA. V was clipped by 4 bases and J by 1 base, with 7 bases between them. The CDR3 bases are TGCAGCGTTGTTACAGGGAACACTGAAGCTTTCTTT. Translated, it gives CSVVTGNTEAFF.